The 20 T cell receptor beta chains listed next were all sequenced from one sample in a study of cytotoxic CD8 clonotypes in ibrutinib-treated CLL. Only in-frame clones appear in the TCRdb table, and some are missing; sequencing was by immunoSEQ multiplex PCR. Of tens of thousands of clones in the sample, approximately 90% were seen once. The source material was PBMCs, sampled after 12 months of ibrutinib treatment. These receptor sequences come from a human donor with chronic lymphocytic leukemia.

This clone was found once. The chain uses TRBV19 and TRBJ2-2, with 12 bases that match TRBD2. V dropped 6 bases and J dropped 6; count of bases not matched to a gene: 8. The germline CDR1 and CDR2 sequences are LNHDA and SQIVND (reference sequence). This CDR3 spans 16 amino acids. CDR3 sequence reads: CASREGLAGFSGELFF. In DNA, the CDR3 is TGTGCCAGTAGGGAAGGACTAGCGGGATTCTCCGGGGAGCTGTTTTTT. The full variable domain, completed using reference TRBV19 and TRBJ2-2, is DGGITQSPKYLFRKEGQNVTLSCEQNLNHDAMYWYRQDPGQGLRLIYYSQIVNDFQKGDIAEGYSVSREKKESFPLTVTSAQKNPTAFYLCASREGLAGFSGELFFGEGSRLTVL.

The chain is built from TRBV2 and TRBJ2-6; possible D gene TRBD1, 6 bases. V was cut by 2 bases and J by 1 base, with 6 bases left in between. This CDR3 has 15 amino acids. CDR1 is SNHLY, CDR2 FYNNEI, per germline. CDR3 in amino acids: CASSEQGSGANVLTF. The CDR3 nucleotides are TGTGCCAGCAGTGAACAGGGGTCTGGGGCCAACGTCCTGACTTTC.

The chain joins TRBV4-3 to TRBJ2-1; D not resolved. V gave up 0 bases and J gave up 0 bases, with 15 bases separating them. CDR1 is LGHNA, CDR2 YSLEER, per germline. The CDR3 is made up of 18 amino acids. CDR3 amino acids: CASSQDAYQIPSYNEQFF. CDR3 nucleotides: TGCGCCAGCAGCCAAGATGCTTATCAGATCCCCTCCTACAATGAGCAGTTCTTC.

V and J are TRBV7-2 and TRBJ2-1; D is ambiguous. This CDR3 has 14 residues. Germline CDR1 reads SGHTA; CDR2 reads FQGNSA. Trimming removed 1 base at V and 5 bases at J, with 9 bases between. The CDR3 sequence is CASSLEGGDNEQFF. CDR3 DNA sequence: TGTGCCAGCAGCTTAGAGGGCGGAGACAATGAGCAGTTCTTC.

The chain employs TRBV6-5 and TRBJ1-4; 8 bases line up with TRBD1. Per germline, CDR1 MNHEY and CDR2 SVGAGI. With 6 bases clipped from V and 0 bases from J, the junction kept 3 bases outside the gene matches. The CDR3 is 15 residues long. CDR3 nucleotides: TGTGCCAGCAGGGAGGGACAGGCAACTAATGAAAAACTGTTTTTT. It codes for CASREGQATNEKLFF.

The chain is built from TRBV7-9 and TRBJ2-7; TRBD1 is a possible D gene (6 bases). V was clipped by 5 bases and J by 6 bases, with 26 bases between them. Germline loops: CDR1 SEHNR, CDR2 FQNEAQ (reference sequence). CDR3 length: 17 amino acids. The DNA of the CDR3 is TGTGCCAGCAGCCCTACTCCACCTACAGGGATGATGCGCGAGCAGTACTTC. This encodes CASSPTPPTGMMREQYF.

The chain's CDR3 is CASSPEGEAFF. DNA of the CDR3: TGTGCCAGCAGCCCCGAGGGTGAAGCTTTCTTT. The chain has TRBV7-9 and TRBJ1-1; unclear D gene. Deletions cut 5 bases from V and 7 bases from J, with 8 bases between. The CDR3 runs to 11 residues. Germline CDR1 is SEHNR and CDR2 is FQNEAQ (reference sequence).

This clone was recorded once. This CDR3 reads CATSRSREPQETQYF. CDR3 coding DNA: TGTGCCACCAGCAGAAGCCGGGAACCTCAAGAGACCCAGTACTTC. J is TRBJ2-5 and V is TRBV15, with D perhaps TRBD2 (5 bases). The V end was cut by 2 bases, the J end by 2 bases, with 12 bases between. Germline V gene data show CDR1 as LNHNV and CDR2 as YYDKDF (reference sequence). The CDR3 spans 15 residues.

The chain couples TRBV9 to TRBJ2-2; 11 bases fit TRBD2. The CDR3 covers 15 residues. CDR1 is SGDLS and CDR2 is YYNGEE in the germline V gene. J lost 7 bases, V lost 6 bases, and 8 bases had no gene match. The CDR3 protein is CASTRASGRIGELFF. The DNA for the CDR3 is TGTGCCAGCACTCGGGCTAGCGGGAGGATCGGGGAGCTGTTTTTT. Full variable domain (rest looked up from reference TRBV9 and TRBJ2-2): DSGVTQTPKHLITATGQRVTLRCSPRSGDLSVYWYQQSLDQGLQFLIQYYNGEERAKGNILERFSAQQFPDLHSELNLSSLELGDSALYFCASTRASGRIGELFFGEGSRLTVL.

This clone turned up a few times. The chain is built from TRBV27 and TRBJ2-2; 7 nucleotides line up with TRBD1. V trimming: 5 bases; J trimming: 3 bases; junction bases outside the gene matches: 6. Germline V gene sequence: CDR1 MNHEY, CDR2 SMNVEV (reference sequence). CDR3 length: 15 residues. CDR3 region: CASSPFGTDTGELFF. The DNA of the CDR3 is TGTGCCAGCAGTCCCTTCGGGACAGACACCGGGGAGCTGTTTTTT.

CDR3 bases: TGTGCCAGCAGCGACCAACTCCCCGCAGAGCAGTACTTC. Translation: CASSDQLPAEQYF. The chain employs TRBV28 and TRBJ2-7; no firm D call. The CDR3 length is 13 residues. Per germline, CDR1 MDHEN and CDR2 SYDVKM. V was trimmed by 6 bases and J by 7 bases, leaving 16 bases between them. Full variable domain (remainder filled in from reference TRBV28 and TRBJ2-7): DVKVTQSSRYLVKRTGEKVFLECVQDMDHENMFWYRQDPGLGLRLIYFSYDVKMKEKGDIPEGYSVSREKKERFSLILESASTNQTSMYLCASSDQLPAEQYFGPGTRLTVT.

This clone was found a few times. The V and J genes are TRBV30 and TRBJ2-7; weak D call: TRBD2 (5 bases). From germline, CDR1 is GTSNPN and CDR2 SVGIG (reference sequence). The CDR3 extends over 13 amino acids. Trimming pared 4 bases from V and 0 bases from J, leaving 10 bases between. CDR3 coding DNA: TGTGCCTGGAACGGGGAAAGCTCCTACGAGCAGTACTTC. Residues: CAWNGESSYEQYF.

This chain links TRBV9 with TRBJ2-3, with D uncertain. The V gene lost 2 bases and the J gene lost 0 bases, with 10 bases spanning the gap. Germline CDR1 and CDR2: SGDLS and YYNGEE. The CDR3 totals 15 residues. CDR3 region: CASSVAAYSTDTQYF. The DNA for the CDR3 is TGTGCCAGCAGCGTGGCGGCATACAGCACAGATACGCAGTATTTT.

J is TRBJ2-6 and V is TRBV19; 9 bases are shared with TRBD2. V shed 4 bases, J shed 4 bases, and the junction held 5 bases outside the gene matches. Germline CDR1 and CDR2: LNHDA and SQIVND (reference sequence). The CDR3 runs to 16 residues. The CDR3 coding sequence is TGTGCCAGTAGTACTAGCGGGGAGGCCGGGGCCAACGTCCTGACTTTC. Residues: CASSTSGEAGANVLTF.

The V call is TRBV28, the J call TRBJ1-5; D not resolved. CDR1 MDHEN and CDR2 SYDVKM come from the germline V gene. The CDR3 is made up of 17 amino acids. V lost 3 bases and J 6 bases, leaving 21 bases between the germline ends. The CDR3 sequence is CASSFPEVWRASQPQHF. DNA of the CDR3: TGTGCCAGCAGTTTTCCTGAAGTTTGGAGGGCCAGTCAGCCCCAGCATTTT.

The chain links TRBV5-1 to TRBJ2-5, with 7 bases lining up with TRBD1. V dropped 0 bases and J dropped 5; count of bases not matched to a gene: 10. Germline loops: CDR1 SGHRS, CDR2 YFSETQ. CDR3 length: 16 residues. The CDR3 nucleotides read TGCGCCAGCAGCTTGGGAGTTAGACAGGGATTGGAGACCCAGTACTTC. Protein sequence: CASSLGVRQGLETQYF.

The chain is built from TRBV6-5 and TRBJ2-7, with 12 bases matching TRBD2. The germline CDR1 and CDR2 sequences are MNHEY and SVGAGI. Unmatched junction bases numbered 6, after V lost 2 bases and J lost 4 bases. This CDR3 region has 16 residues. The CDR3 DNA reads TGTGCCAGCAGTTACCGCAGACTAGCGGGAGAGTACGAGCAGTACTTC. It encodes CASSYRRLAGEYEQYF.

V and J are TRBV6-1 and TRBJ2-5, with 9 nucleotides matching TRBD1. This CDR3 contains 15 residues. Germline V gives CDR1 MNHNS, CDR2 SASEGT. V dropped 3 bases and J dropped 6; count of bases not matched to a gene: 8. CDR3 sequence: CASSDRAGQGQTQYF. CDR3 nucleotide sequence: TGTGCCAGCAGTGATAGGGCCGGACAGGGGCAGACCCAGTACTTC.

V gene TRBV7-6 combines with J gene TRBJ2-3; 9 nucleotides align to TRBD2. This CDR3 has 17 amino acids. Germline CDR1 and CDR2: SGHVS and FNYEAQ. J lost 0 bases, V lost 3 bases, and 7 bases had no gene match. The CDR3 sequence: CASSLGASGESTDTQYF. DNA of the CDR3: TGTGCCAGCAGCTTGGGGGCTAGCGGGGAGAGCACAGATACGCAGTATTTT.

The chain uses TRBV30 and TRBJ1-1; a weak D match, TRBD1 (5 bases). This CDR3 is built from 15 residues. With 5 bases removed from V and 0 bases from J, the gap between germline ends came to 16 bases. In germline, CDR1 is GTSNPN, CDR2 SVGIG (reference sequence). Here the CDR3 DNA reads TGTGCCTGGGCCGGACATCCGATGATGAACACTGAAGCTTTCTTT. Its protein is CAWAGHPMMNTEAFF. Full variable domain (missing parts from reference TRBV30 and TRBJ1-1): SQTIHQWPATLVQPVGSPLSLECTVEGTSNPNLYWYRQAAGRGLQLLFYSVGIGQISSEVPQNLSASRPQDRQFILSSKKLLLSDSGFYLCAWAGHPMMNTEAFFGQGTRLTVV.